This record concerns one T cell receptor beta chain sequence. The specificity of this receptor is unknown. Base qualities are not recorded, but no much larger clone differs from it by a single base. At diagnosis, peripheral blood, uninvolved tumor-adjacent lung and tumor were collected and stored as a combination of fresh-frozen and FFPE material. TCR beta CDR3 regions were sequenced from DNA using the immunoSEQ Assay. The authors processed their data as follows. T cell density was computed as TCR beta template counts normalized to usable DNA estimated by amplifying housekeeping genes. Richness was estimated using the preseqR package, with extrapolation to 400,000 templates for PBMC samples and to 120,000 templates for tissue samples. Clonality was calculated as one minus Pielou's evenness. Differential abundance testing on productive amino-acid clonotypes, with a minimum total count of 5 and an alpha of 0.1, was used to identify tissue-enriched TCRs. The Jaccard Index and the Morisita Overlap Index were used to measure repertoire overlap between compartments. TCR beta CDR3s were clustered by GLIPH together with public tetramer-defined viral CDR3s, and at least three viral sequences plus V-gene enrichment were required for viral motifs. The table comes from immuneACCESS by way of TCRdb, which keeps in-frame sequences with V and J called. Part of the clones is missing from these tables; in studies checked, under half for an unresolved V gene and the rest for unknown reasons. V, J and clone size reflect that table, while D and trimming were determined from the DNA. For this sample the table gives 1,500 to 2,000 clones, of which approximately 25% were detected only once. Of the sample, about 12% is held by the ten largest clones.

The sample comes from a study of T cells in localized non-small cell lung cancer (dated by TCRdb to about 2020). Turning to the overall study: The study examined T cell repertoires in under 300 patients with early-stage NSCLC and compared tumors with uninvolved tumor-adjacent lungs. The cohort consisted of 200 to 250 treatment-naive NSCLC patients whose localized lung tumors had been resected. NSCLC patients had a mean age of roughly 64 years, and fewer than 150 were male and some 98 female. Results the study describes overall, beyond this receptor: Because the study design was exploratory, TCR variables were selected using unadjusted p-values without false-discovery rate correction. A median of about 61 of the top 100 tumor clones turned up in the paired uninvolved adjacent lung, and fewer than 35 of those clones also ranked among the top 100 of that same adjacent lung. Because multi-region tumor sequencing was not done, intratumor heterogeneity could not be ruled out. Longer overall survival was associated with higher T cell density in blood, whereas shorter survival was associated with higher clonality in adjacent lung. Uninvolved tumor-adjacent lung showed the highest T cell clonality, higher than tumor, which suggests more focused antigenic responses in the uninvolved tumor-adjacent lung.

Relative to germline, V is missing 4 bases and J is missing 14 bases, with 12 bases of the junction outside any gene match. Looking up the germline V gene yields CDR1 SGHRS and CDR2 YFSETQ. Spanning cysteine to phenylalanine, the CDR3 consists of 14 amino acids. CDR3 DNA only is kept here, 42 bases in frame from base 1. The chain joins TRBV5-1 to TRBJ1-6, with 7 bases matching TRBD1. Source: lung tumor tissue, taken before any cancer treatment. This clonotype was obtained from a woman aged 40 to 75 with stage II lung adenocarcinoma. Read as DNA, the sequence is TGCGCCAGCAGCCTGGGACAGCCCCGTGGTACCCTCCACTTT. This codes for CASSLGQPRGTLHF.